The present TCR beta chain was sequenced within a study of a mutant IDH1 vaccine in newly diagnosed glioma. Study information: Week 35 held visit V12, while week 47 held visit V13.

TCRdb's table, derived via immunoSEQ multiplex PCR, lists solely in-frame clones and lacks some. This table holds 35,000 to 45,000 clones, around 89% found once. Time point here: week 35, safety follow-up. The content of each vaccine dose was 300 ug of mutant IDH1 20-mer peptide, and topical imiquimod accompanied it. Astrocytomas that were new, WHO grade 3 or 4, IDH1-mutant and ATRX-lost were present in the donors. Germline V gene lookup returns CDR1 ENHRY and CDR2 SYGVKD. CDR3 length: 16 amino acids. Trimming cost V 0 bases and J 6 bases; bases outside gene matches: 7. A single count supports this clone. Its matching antigen is unknown. Study observations and caveats: Among top peripheral T cell clonotypes, changes seemed unrelated to pseudoprogression.

The clonotype was recovered from a man between 40 and 49 years old with glioma. The material sequenced was PBMCs, taken from a glioma patient whose treatment included an IDH1 peptide vaccine. The V call is TRBV10-3, the J call TRBJ1-1; 10 nucleotides line up with TRBD1. CDR3 in amino acids: CAISESTGGEGAEAFF. DNA of the CDR3: TGTGCCATCAGTGAGTCGACAGGGGGCGAAGGGGCTGAAGCTTTCTTT.